This TCR beta chain was captured by sequencing in a study of OX40 agonist ivuxolimab in advanced cancers. The wider study: A diagnosis of hepatocellular carcinoma, melanoma, renal cell or head and neck cancer was present in dose-escalation patients.

The method was immunoSEQ multiplex PCR; TCRdb's version includes in-frame clones alone and lacks a portion of them. There are tens of thousands of clones in the sample; about 92% occur only once, and 14% lies in the top ten. Study results and caveats: Part of the nonresponder group also had normalized T-cell clonal expansion that was low. At doses 0.1 to 3.0 mg/kg, CD4+ and CD8+ clones expanded.

This CDR3 has 17 amino acids. The germline CDR1 and CDR2 sequences are SGHVS and FQNEAQ. The V segment lost 4 bases and the J segment 2 bases; nucleotides outside the gene matches: 7. Autoimmune disease history or systemic immunosuppression barred patients. Details on this clone: The antigen is not known.

The sequence was collected from an adult with an advanced solid tumor such as melanoma, head and neck, liver or kidney cancer. Sequencing was performed on CD4+ or CD8+ T cells sorted from blood, taken in a trial of the OX40 agonist ivuxolimab. The genes are TRBV7-8 and TRBJ2-3; 12 bases are a match to TRBD2. CDR3 amino acids: CASSSSSGGAFTDTQYF. DNA of the CDR3: TGTGCCAGCAGCTCGTCTAGCGGGGGGGCCTTCACAGATACGCAGTATTTT. Complete variable domain (other parts from reference TRBV7-8 and TRBJ2-3): GAGVSQSPRYKVAKRGQDVALRCDPISGHVSLFWYQQALGQGPEFLTYFQNEAQLDKSGLPSDRFFAERPEGSVSTLKIQRTQQEDSAVYLCASSSSSGGAFTDTQYFGPGTRLTVL.